This TCR beta chain was documented in a study of T cells after yellow fever vaccination. This clonotype was recorded many times. One entry per CDR3 protein, called by TCRdb with MiXCR from the 5' RACE reads. The sample lists 110,000 to 150,000 distinct CDR3 sequences; less than 8.5% were seen once. V shed 8 bases, J shed 2 bases, and the junction held 2 bases outside the gene matches. This CDR3 region has 14 residues. CDR1 is MGHDK, CDR2 SYGVNS, per germline. This chain uses TRBV25-1 with TRBJ2-5; 13 nucleotides line up with TRBD2. The receptor was derived from a man aged 25-40 years who received the YFV17D yellow fever vaccine. Sequencing used CD4+ T cells sorted from PBMCs, obtained 10 days after the yellow fever booster vaccination. The CDR3 nucleotides read TGTGCCAGCCGGACTAGCGGGAGTCAAGAGACCCAGTACTTC. Translated: CASRTSGSQETQYF.